Presented here are 28 T cell receptor beta chains from one specimen sequenced in a study of T cell responses to AZD1222 COVID-19 vaccine. Produced via immunoSEQ multiplex PCR; TCRdb's table is partial and in-frame only. The data show approximately 150,000 clones, 90% seen once. The source material was peripheral blood, sampled 28 days after the second dose of the MenACWY control vaccine. The receptors originated from an adult who received the MenACWY meningococcal vaccine as a control.

The V gene is TRBV7-9, the J gene TRBJ2-1, with unresolved D. Germline values: CDR1 SEHNR, CDR2 FQNEAQ (reference sequence). The CDR3 runs 12 residues. V lost 4 bases, J lost 7 bases, and 8 bases lay in between. Here the CDR3 DNA reads TGTGCCAGCAGCTCTCTGAGGAATGAGCAGTTCTTC. This gives the protein CASSSLRNEQFF.

The CDR3 nucleotides read TGTGCCAGCAGCCAAGGGGCCGGTGGGTCCTACAATGAGCAGTTCTTC. Translating it yields CASSQGAGGSYNEQFF. The V gene is TRBV3-1 (or the pseudogene TRBV3-2), the J gene TRBJ2-1; no firm D call. This CDR3 region has 16 residues. V gave up 1 base and J gave up 1 base, with 11 bases separating them. The germline CDR1 and CDR2 sequences are LGHDT and YNNKEL (reference sequence).

The gene calls are TRBV28 and TRBJ2-7; a weak D match, TRBD1 (6 bases). Germline V gene sequence: CDR1 MDHEN, CDR2 SYDVKM. The CDR3 has 16 amino acids. V dropped 5 bases and J dropped 0 bases, with 17 bases sitting between them. The CDR3 coding sequence is TGTGCCAGCAGTCCTCAGACAGGATTTTCCTCCTACGAGCAGTACTTC. Translation gives CASSPQTGFSSYEQYF.

The chain carries TRBV11-2 and TRBJ1-1, with D maybe TRBD1 (6 bases). V was clipped by 7 bases and J by 0 bases, with 18 bases between them. Germline V gene data show CDR1 as SGHAT and CDR2 as FQNNGV. The CDR3 sequence is 16 residues long. For the CDR3, the DNA is TGTGCCAGCACCAGAGGGGGAGGTCTAATGAACACTGAAGCTTTCTTT. This gives the protein CASTRGGGLMNTEAFF.

The chain carries TRBV7-9 and TRBJ1-5; 8 bases align to TRBD1. The V segment lost 1 base and the J segment 2 bases; nucleotides outside the gene matches: 1. Germline V lookup: CDR1 SEHNR, CDR2 FQNEAQ (reference sequence). CDR3 length: 15 residues. The CDR3, as DNA: TGTGCCAGCAGCTTAGGGGGACAGGGCAATCAGCCCCAGCATTTT. Protein product: CASSLGGQGNQPQHF.

The sample holds one count of this clone. The chain has TRBV30 and TRBJ1-5; TRBD1 agrees at 7 bases. V dropped 3 bases and J dropped 6; count of bases not matched to a gene: 11. Germline V CDR1 and CDR2: GTSNPN, SVGIG (reference sequence). This CDR3 has 15 amino acids. The CDR3 nucleotides are TGTGCCTGGAGCGCCGGGAGGGGGCTTCGTCAGCCCCAGCATTTT. It translates to CAWSAGRGLRQPQHF.

The J gene is TRBJ1-2, the V gene TRBV5-1, with D uncertain. V dropped 4 bases and J dropped 8 bases, with 18 bases sitting between them. The CDR3 contains 14 residues. Germline V CDR1 and CDR2: SGHRS, YFSETQ. The CDR3 DNA is TGCGCCAGCAGCCTCAGTCCGGAGCATGGGGGCTACACCTTC. This translates into CASSLSPEHGGYTF.

This sequence joins TRBV5-1 and TRBJ1-2, with 7 bases lining up with TRBD1. In germline, CDR1 is SGHRS, CDR2 YFSETQ. The CDR3 is 14 amino acids. Losses at the gene ends were 3 bases for V and 2 bases for J; bases not matched to a gene: 4. CDR3 region: CASSSQGGNYGYTF. The DNA for the CDR3 is TGCGCCAGCAGCTCCCAGGGGGGAAACTATGGCTACACCTTC.

The V call is TRBV28, the J call TRBJ1-6, with D unresolved. Trimming stripped 5 bases from V and 13 bases from J, with 18 bases between. Germline V gene lookup returns CDR1 MDHEN and CDR2 SYDVKM. This CDR3 has 14 amino acids. The CDR3 reads CASSPLRPSSPLHF. CDR3 sequence (DNA): TGTGCCAGCAGTCCTTTGAGGCCCAGTAGTCCCCTCCACTTT.

This chain joins TRBV5-1 and TRBJ2-7; no reliable D call. CDR3 size: 12 residues. V lost 2 bases and J lost 4, with 7 bases in between. Looked up from germline, CDR1 is SGHRS and CDR2 is YFSETQ. CDR3 sequence: CASSLGTYEQYF. The CDR3 DNA reads TGCGCCAGCAGCTTAGGAACTTACGAGCAGTACTTC.

The genes are TRBV18 and TRBJ2-4; the D gene is possibly TRBD2 (6 bases). Germline V gene sequence: CDR1 KGHSH, CDR2 LQKENI. V gave up 5 bases and J gave up 8 bases, with 19 bases separating them. This CDR3 has 15 amino acids. CDR3 DNA: TGTGCCAGCTCAATGGGACTCCACGAGCGGTACATTCAGTACTTC. Protein sequence: CASSMGLHERYIQYF. The whole variable domain, filled in from reference TRBV18 and TRBJ2-4, reads NAGVMQNPRHLVRRRGQEARLRCSPMKGHSHVYWYRQLPEEGLKFMVYLQKENIIDESGMPKERFSAEFPKEGPSILRIQQVVRGDSAAYFCASSMGLHERYIQYFGAGTRLSVL.

The rearrangement joins TRBV11-2 to TRBJ1-1, with D unclear. Germline values: CDR1 SGHAT, CDR2 FQNNGV. The CDR3 is 13 amino acids. Trimming shortened V by 2 bases and J by 2 bases, and 6 bases separated the two germline ends. The chain's CDR3 is CASSLRVNTEAFF. In DNA form, the CDR3 reads TGTGCCAGCAGCTTAAGGGTAAACACTGAAGCTTTCTTT.

This clone occurred once. The chain has TRBV5-8 and TRBJ2-7; either TRBD1 or TRBD2 may fit D (5 bases each). Between the trimmed V and J ends, which lost 4 bases and 3 bases, there was a span of 14 bases. The CDR3 covers 14 residues. Germline V gene sequence: CDR1 SGHTS, CDR2 YDEGEE. CDR3 in DNA: TGTGCCAGCAGCCCGGGACCAAACGACTACGAGCAGTACTTC. As protein: CASSPGPNDYEQYF.

This clone was seen only a few times. This chain uses TRBV27 with TRBJ1-2; possible D gene TRBD1, 5 bases. The CDR3 extends over 13 amino acids. CDR1 and CDR2 from the germline V gene are MNHEY and SMNVEV (reference sequence). With 3 bases removed from V and 6 bases from J, the gap between germline ends came to 11 bases. Here the CDR3 DNA reads TGTGCCAGCAGTTTCGGGTGGGGGGATGGCTACACCTTC. This codes for CASSFGWGDGYTF.

The chain recombines TRBV29-1 with TRBJ1-1; D uncertain. Germline CDR1 SQVTM, CDR2 ANQGSEA. This CDR3 region has 11 residues. V was cut by 7 bases and J by 5 bases, with 11 bases left in between. CDR3: CSATRETEAFF. CDR3 nucleotides: TGCAGCGCCACTAGGGAAACTGAAGCTTTCTTT.

V gene TRBV2 combines with J gene TRBJ2-7, with 14 nucleotides matching TRBD2. Germline CDR1 SNHLY, CDR2 FYNNEI. The CDR3 is 17 residues long. J was trimmed by 4 bases and V by 8 bases; bases with no gene match: 13. In DNA, the CDR3 is TGTGCCAGCCCCCGGCGACTAGCGGGAGGGCGGGGTTACGAGCAGTACTTC. It codes for CASPRRLAGGRGYEQYF. Complete variable domain (other parts from reference TRBV2 and TRBJ2-7): EPEVTQTPSHQVTQMGQEVILRCVPISNHLYFYWYRQILGQKVEFLVSFYNNEISEKSEIFDDQFSVERPDGSNFTLKIRSTKLEDSAMYFCASPRRLAGGRGYEQYFGPGTRLTVT.

The CDR3 loop is CASSAAGNYGYTF. The CDR3 DNA is TGTGCCAGCAGTGCGGCAGGGAACTATGGCTACACCTTC. This chain connects TRBV2 to TRBJ1-2; possible D gene TRBD1, 5 bases. With 4 bases removed from V and 2 bases from J, the gap between germline ends came to 8 bases. The length of the CDR3 is 13 residues. CDR1 is SNHLY, CDR2 FYNNEI, per germline.

This sequence joins TRBV19 and TRBJ2-2; 10 bases align to TRBD1. The germline gives CDR1 LNHDA, CDR2 SQIVND (reference sequence). The junction had 5 bases not matched to a gene; V was cut back by 7 bases and J by 3 bases. CDR3 length: 15 residues. The chain's CDR3 is CASIPGQGYTGELFF. The CDR3 DNA follows: TGTGCCAGTATCCCGGGACAGGGGTACACCGGGGAGCTGTTTTTT.

This sequence joins TRBV4-3 and TRBJ1-1; D is unresolved. Trimming took off 4 bases at V and 3 bases at J, with 9 bases between the two ends. Germline assignment: CDR1 LGHNA and CDR2 YSLEER. This CDR3 has 13 amino acids. The CDR3 DNA reads as TGCGCCAGCAGCCCCAGGATGCACACTGAAGCTTTCTTT. This codes for CASSPRMHTEAFF.

The CDR3 DNA is TGTGCCAGCAGCCAAGATTATGGCAGGTCCCATGAGCAGTTCTTC. Translated: CASSQDYGRSHEQFF. The chain links TRBV14 to TRBJ2-1, with D unresolved. V dropped 0 bases and J dropped 8 bases, with 14 bases sitting between them. Germline assignment: CDR1 SGHDN and CDR2 FVKESK. The CDR3 has 15 amino acids.

This rearrangement joins TRBV2 to TRBJ2-5, with D possibly matching TRBD1 (6 bases). Germline values: CDR1 SNHLY, CDR2 FYNNEI. The V end lost 11 bases, the J end lost 3 bases, and 10 bases lay between the germline ends. The CDR3 runs 11 residues. CDR3 residues: CAGSGEETQYF. CDR3 in DNA: TGTGCCGGCTCAGGGGAAGAGACCCAGTACTTC. The whole variable domain, remainder taken from reference TRBV2 and TRBJ2-5, is EPEVTQTPSHQVTQMGQEVILRCVPISNHLYFYWYRQILGQKVEFLVSFYNNEISEKSEIFDDQFSVERPDGSNFTLKIRSTKLEDSAMYFCAGSGEETQYFGPGTRLLVL.

V usage is TRBV29-1 and J usage is TRBJ2-5; the D gene is possibly TRBD1 (6 bases). V lost 6 bases and J 4 bases, leaving 15 bases between the germline ends. The germline gives CDR1 SQVTM, CDR2 ANQGSEA. The CDR3 length is 13 residues. DNA for the CDR3: TGCAGCGTCTGGACAGATCATCGAGAGACCCAGTACTTC. The encoded protein is CSVWTDHRETQYF.

The CDR3 region is CATTASGDSYEQYF. CDR3 in DNA: TGTGCCACGACGGCTAGCGGGGACTCCTACGAGCAGTACTTC. The chain has TRBV7-3 and TRBJ2-7; 9 bases line up with TRBD2. Looked up from germline, CDR1 is SGHTA and CDR2 is FQGTGA. J was trimmed by 0 bases and V by 10 bases; bases with no gene match: 7. The CDR3 sequence is 14 residues long.

This clone was recorded a few times. CDR3 sequence reads: CASYRNTEAFF. The DNA of the CDR3 is TGTGCCAGCTACAGGAACACTGAAGCTTTCTTT. The chain employs TRBV6-5 and TRBJ1-1; D call uncertain. V was cut by 8 bases and J by 1 base, with 5 bases left in between. There are 11 residues in the CDR3. Germline V lookup: CDR1 MNHEY, CDR2 SVGAGI.

This chain connects TRBV11-3 to TRBJ2-1; the match to TRBD2 covers 10 bases. The J segment lost 7 bases and the V segment lost 5 bases, leaving 5 bases of the junction unmatched. This CDR3 is built from 14 residues. Germline CDR1 reads SGHNT; CDR2 reads YENEEA. This CDR3 reads CASSVVAGGNEQFF. CDR3 DNA sequence: TGTGCCAGCAGCGTAGTAGCGGGAGGTAATGAGCAGTTCTTC.

The chain is built from TRBV27 and TRBJ2-1, with TRBD2 matching over 10 bases. Losses at the gene ends were 3 bases for V and 5 bases for J; bases not matched to a gene: 16. Germline V gene sequence: CDR1 MNHEY, CDR2 SMNVEV (reference sequence). This CDR3 has 19 amino acids. CDR3 DNA sequence: TGTGCCAGCAGTTTCCGAGGACAGGGTTTGCTAGCGGGAGACAATGAGCAGTTCTTC. Its translation: CASSFRGQGLLAGDNEQFF.

This sequence joins TRBV7-9 and TRBJ2-2; D possibly corresponds to TRBD1 (5 bases). V was shortened by 3 bases and J by 6 bases, with 17 bases between the two germline ends. Looked up from germline, CDR1 is SEHNR and CDR2 is FQNEAQ (reference sequence). This CDR3 contains 16 residues. The CDR3 sequence: CASSFRLRVESGELFF. CDR3 nucleotides: TGTGCCAGCAGCTTCCGGCTCAGGGTGGAGTCCGGGGAGCTGTTTTTT.

V usage is TRBV19 and J usage is TRBJ2-7; a possible D gene is TRBD2 (6 bases). Trimming took 1 base from V and 4 from J, leaving 11 bases between them. Germline CDR1 is LNHDA and CDR2 is SQIVND (reference sequence). The CDR3 is 14 amino acids. Here the CDR3 reads CASSIARRGYEQYF. Written as DNA, the CDR3 is TGTGCCAGTAGTATAGCACGGCGGGGATACGAGCAGTACTTC.